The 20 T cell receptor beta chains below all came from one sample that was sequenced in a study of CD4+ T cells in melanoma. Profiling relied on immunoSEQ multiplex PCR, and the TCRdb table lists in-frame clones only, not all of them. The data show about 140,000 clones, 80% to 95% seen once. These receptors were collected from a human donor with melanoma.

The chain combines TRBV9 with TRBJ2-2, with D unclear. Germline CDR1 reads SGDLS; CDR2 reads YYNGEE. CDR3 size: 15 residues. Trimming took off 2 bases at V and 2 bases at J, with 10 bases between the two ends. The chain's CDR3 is CASSVANLNTGELFF. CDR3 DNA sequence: TGTGCCAGCAGCGTTGCTAACCTCAACACCGGGGAGCTGTTTTTT.

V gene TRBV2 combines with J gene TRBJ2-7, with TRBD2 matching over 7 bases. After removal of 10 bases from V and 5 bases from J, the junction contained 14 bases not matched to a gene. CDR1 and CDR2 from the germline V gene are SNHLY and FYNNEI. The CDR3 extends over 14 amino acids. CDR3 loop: CATRPISGDHEQYF. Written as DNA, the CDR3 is TGTGCCACTCGGCCCATAAGCGGGGACCACGAGCAGTACTTC.

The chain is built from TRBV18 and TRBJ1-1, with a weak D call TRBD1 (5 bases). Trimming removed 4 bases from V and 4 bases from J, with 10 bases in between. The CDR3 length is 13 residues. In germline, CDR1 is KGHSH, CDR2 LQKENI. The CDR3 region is CASSQQDVTEAFF. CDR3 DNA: TGTGCCAGCTCACAACAGGACGTCACTGAAGCTTTCTTT.

The CDR3, as DNA: TGTGCCAGCAGTTACGACAGGGCTCGGCTCGAGCAGTACTTC. Translating it yields CASSYDRARLEQYF. The chain has TRBV6-5 and TRBJ2-7; the match to TRBD1 covers 7 bases. The germline V gene has CDR1 MNHEY and CDR2 SVGAGI. This CDR3 comprises 14 residues. V dropped 2 bases and J dropped 6; count of bases not matched to a gene: 7.

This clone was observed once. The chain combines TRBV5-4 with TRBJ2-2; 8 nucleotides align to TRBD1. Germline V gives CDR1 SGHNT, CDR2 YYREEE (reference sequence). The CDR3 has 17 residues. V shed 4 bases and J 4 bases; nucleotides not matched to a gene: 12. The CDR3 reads CASSPPRQGPSTGELFF. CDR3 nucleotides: TGTGCCAGCAGCCCCCCCCGACAGGGGCCGAGCACCGGGGAGCTGTTTTTT.

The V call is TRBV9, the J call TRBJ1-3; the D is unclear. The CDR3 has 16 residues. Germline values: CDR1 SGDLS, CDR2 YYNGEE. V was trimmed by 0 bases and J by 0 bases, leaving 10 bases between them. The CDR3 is CASSVASWGSGNTIYF. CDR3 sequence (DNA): TGTGCCAGCAGCGTAGCTTCCTGGGGCTCTGGAAACACCATATATTTT.

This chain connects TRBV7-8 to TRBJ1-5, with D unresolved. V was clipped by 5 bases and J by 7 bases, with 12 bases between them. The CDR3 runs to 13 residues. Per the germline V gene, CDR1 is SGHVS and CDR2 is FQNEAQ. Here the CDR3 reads CASSPRTEQPQHF. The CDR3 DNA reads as TGTGCCAGCAGCCCTCGGACGGAACAGCCCCAGCATTTT.

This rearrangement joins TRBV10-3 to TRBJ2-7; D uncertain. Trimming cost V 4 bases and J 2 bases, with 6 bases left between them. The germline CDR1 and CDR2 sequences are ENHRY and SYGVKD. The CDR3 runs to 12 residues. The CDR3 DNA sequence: TGTGCCATCAGTGCGAGCACCTACGAGCAGTACTTC. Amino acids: CAISASTYEQYF.

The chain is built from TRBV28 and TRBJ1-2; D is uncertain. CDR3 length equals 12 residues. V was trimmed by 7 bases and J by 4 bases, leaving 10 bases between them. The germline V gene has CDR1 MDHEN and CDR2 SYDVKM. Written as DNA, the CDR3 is TGTGCCAGCAACATGACCCCCTATGGCTACACCTTC. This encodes CASNMTPYGYTF.

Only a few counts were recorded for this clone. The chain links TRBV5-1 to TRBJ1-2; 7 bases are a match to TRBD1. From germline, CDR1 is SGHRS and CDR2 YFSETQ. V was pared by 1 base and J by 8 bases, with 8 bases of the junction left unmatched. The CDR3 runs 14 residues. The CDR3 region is CASSLSPGQTGYTF. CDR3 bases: TGCGCCAGCAGCTTGTCCCCGGGACAGACAGGCTACACCTTC.

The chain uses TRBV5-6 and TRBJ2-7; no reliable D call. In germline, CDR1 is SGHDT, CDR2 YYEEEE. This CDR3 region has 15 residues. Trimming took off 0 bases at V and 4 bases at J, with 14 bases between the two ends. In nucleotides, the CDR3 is TGTGCCAGCAGCTTGGTCCAGGCACTCGGGTACGAGCAGTACTTC. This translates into CASSLVQALGYEQYF. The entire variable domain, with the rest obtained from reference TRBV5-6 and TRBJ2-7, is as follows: DAGVTQSPTHLIKTRGQQVTLRCSPKSGHDTVSWYQQALGQGPQFIFQYYEEEERQRGNFPDRFSGHQFPNYSSELNVNALLLGDSALYLCASSLVQALGYEQYFGPGTRLTVT.

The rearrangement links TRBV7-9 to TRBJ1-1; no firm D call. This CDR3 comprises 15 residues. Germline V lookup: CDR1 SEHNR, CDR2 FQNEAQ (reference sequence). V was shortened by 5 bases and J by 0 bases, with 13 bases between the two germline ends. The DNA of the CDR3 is TGTGCCAGCAGCACCTACTCTACAGTGAACACTGAAGCTTTCTTT. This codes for CASSTYSTVNTEAFF.

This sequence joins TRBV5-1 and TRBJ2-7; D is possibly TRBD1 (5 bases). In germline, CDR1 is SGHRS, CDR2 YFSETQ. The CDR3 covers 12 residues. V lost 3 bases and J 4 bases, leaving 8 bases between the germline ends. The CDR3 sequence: CASSSTAYEQYF. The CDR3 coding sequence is TGCGCCAGCAGCTCGACAGCGTACGAGCAGTACTTC.

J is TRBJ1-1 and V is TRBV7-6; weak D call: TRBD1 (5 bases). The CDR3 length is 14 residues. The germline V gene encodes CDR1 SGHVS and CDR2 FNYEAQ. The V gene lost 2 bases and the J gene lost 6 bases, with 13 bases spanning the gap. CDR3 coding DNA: TGTGCCAGCAGCTTACGGGAAGGGGCTCCTGAAGCTTTCTTT. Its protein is CASSLREGAPEAFF.

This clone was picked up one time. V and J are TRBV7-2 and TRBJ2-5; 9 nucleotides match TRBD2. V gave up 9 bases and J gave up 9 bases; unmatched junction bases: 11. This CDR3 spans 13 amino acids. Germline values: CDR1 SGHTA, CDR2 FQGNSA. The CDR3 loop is CARGTSHGNAQYF. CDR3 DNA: TGTGCCAGGGGGACTAGCCACGGGAACGCCCAGTACTTC. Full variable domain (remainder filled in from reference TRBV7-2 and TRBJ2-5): GAGVSQSPSNKVTEKGKDVELRCDPISGHTALYWYRQSLGQGLEFLIYFQGNSAPDKSGLPSDRFSAERTGGSVSTLTIQRTQQEDSAVYLCARGTSHGNAQYFGPGTRLLVL.

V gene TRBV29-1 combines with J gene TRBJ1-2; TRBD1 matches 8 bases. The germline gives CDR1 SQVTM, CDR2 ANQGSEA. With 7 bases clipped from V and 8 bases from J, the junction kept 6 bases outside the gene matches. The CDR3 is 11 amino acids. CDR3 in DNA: TGCAGCGGGCGGACAGGGAAGGGCTACACCTTC. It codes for CSGRTGKGYTF.

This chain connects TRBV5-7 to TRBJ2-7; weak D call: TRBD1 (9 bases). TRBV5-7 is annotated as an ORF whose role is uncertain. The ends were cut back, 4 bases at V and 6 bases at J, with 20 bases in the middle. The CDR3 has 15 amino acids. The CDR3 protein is CASSRGGQGLAEQYF. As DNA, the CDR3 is TGTGCCAGCAGCCGGGGGGGACAGGGCCTCGCCGAGCAGTACTTC.

The CDR3 DNA reads as TGTGCCAGCAGGATCCAGGGTCCCAGTATGAACACTGAAGCTTTCTTT. It yields the protein CASRIQGPSMNTEAFF. The chain joins TRBV2 to TRBJ1-1, with a possible D match to TRBD1 (5 bases). Trimming removed 6 bases at V and 0 bases at J, with 17 bases between. The CDR3 has 16 residues. In germline, CDR1 is SNHLY, CDR2 FYNNEI.

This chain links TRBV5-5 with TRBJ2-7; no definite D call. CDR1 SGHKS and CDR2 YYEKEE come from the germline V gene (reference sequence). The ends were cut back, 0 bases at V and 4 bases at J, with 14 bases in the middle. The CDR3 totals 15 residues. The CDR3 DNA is TGTGCCAGCAGCTTGGATAGTTACGGAGATTACGAGCAGTACTTC. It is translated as CASSLDSYGDYEQYF.

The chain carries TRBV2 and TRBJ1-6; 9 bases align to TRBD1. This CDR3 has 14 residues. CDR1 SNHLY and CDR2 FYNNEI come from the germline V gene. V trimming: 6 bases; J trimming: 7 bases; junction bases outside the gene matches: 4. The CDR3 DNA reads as TGTGCCAGCAGGAGACAGGGGGTAAATTCACCCCTCCACTTT. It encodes CASRRQGVNSPLHF.